Following are 19 T cell receptor beta chains from one sample sequenced in a study of blood T cells in healthy people across ages. Combining a sample-barcoded 5' primer with a J-beta primer mix, a second PCR ran for 7 to 11 cycles. Each CDR3 protein gets one entry after TCRdb re-called the 5' RACE reads with MiXCR. The sample comprises fewer than 800,000 distinct CDR3 sequences, around 48% of which are singletons, and 30% to 40% rests with the top ten. Sequenced sample: blood. The origin of the receptors is a woman aged 55 to 70 in good health.

This clonotype occurred many times. The chain links TRBV29-1 to TRBJ2-7, with 8 bases matching TRBD1. The CDR3 extends over 14 amino acids. V lost 3 bases and J lost 6; bases outside the gene matches: 10. Germline V lookup: CDR1 SQVTM, CDR2 ANQGSEA. The CDR3 nucleotides are TGCAGCGTTGATTTTGGGCAGGGGGCGAGCGAGCAGTACTTC. This gives the protein CSVDFGQGASEQYF.

This clonotype appeared a few times. J is TRBJ2-1 and V is TRBV7-2, with D possibly TRBD1 on 5 matching bases. The CDR3 runs 13 residues. The V end was cut by 7 bases, the J end by 5 bases, with 12 bases between. Germline V CDR1 and CDR2: SGHTA, FQGNSA. Here the CDR3 DNA reads TGTGCCAGCACCCACAGGATTCACAATGAGCAGTTCTTC. It codes for CASTHRIHNEQFF.

The rearrangement uses TRBV6-1 and TRBJ2-7; 7 bases match TRBD1. Germline V lookup: CDR1 MNHNS, CDR2 SASEGT. CDR3 size: 14 residues. Trimming removed 7 bases from V and 7 bases from J; junction bases left unmatched: 13. CDR3: CASTAGTVYNEQYF. CDR3 in DNA: TGTGCCAGCACAGCCGGGACAGTCTACAATGAGCAGTACTTC.

The genes are TRBV20-1 and TRBJ2-6, with TRBD1 matching over 7 bases. Trimming cost V 0 bases and J 0 bases; bases outside gene matches: 2. Germline V CDR1 and CDR2: DFQATT, SNEGSKA (reference sequence). The CDR3 covers 16 residues. CDR3: CSARETGSSGANVLTF. CDR3 coding DNA: TGCAGTGCTAGAGAGACAGGGAGCTCTGGGGCCAACGTCCTGACTTTC.

The chain links TRBV15 to TRBJ1-4; D gene uncertain. Trimming pared 8 bases from V and 6 bases from J, leaving 13 bases between. In germline, CDR1 is LNHNV, CDR2 YYDKDF (reference sequence). This CDR3 has 13 residues. The CDR3 coding sequence is TGTGCCACCCAGAGTCCCGGGGATGAAAAACTGTTTTTT. Protein sequence: CATQSPGDEKLFF.

The rearrangement links TRBV12-3 or TRBV12-4 to TRBJ2-3; maybe TRBD2 (6 bases). Trimming removed 3 bases from V and 4 bases from J, with 14 bases in between. The CDR3 is 15 amino acids. The CDR3 nucleotides are TGTGCCAGCAGTTTGGCCGGGAGTGGCTCAGATACGCAGTATTTT. It is translated as CASSLAGSGSDTQYF.

The rearrangement joins TRBV27 to TRBJ2-4; TRBD1 matches 10 bases. The J call is in doubt because the DNA end fits TRBJ2-7 better. CDR1 MNHEY and CDR2 SMNVEV come from the germline V gene (reference sequence). This CDR3 is built from 15 residues. CDR3 nucleotides: TGTGCCAGCAGTGGCACCGGGACAGGGGTCTACGAGCAGTACTTC. Protein sequence: CASSGTGTGVYEQYF.

V is TRBV28 and J is TRBJ1-4; TRBD1 aligns across 9 bases. This CDR3 contains 15 residues. Germline V gene lookup returns CDR1 MDHEN and CDR2 SYDVKM. V was pared by 6 bases and J by 8 bases, with 10 bases of the junction left unmatched. The CDR3 reads CASRAGTGIGEKLFF. In DNA form, the CDR3 reads TGTGCCAGCAGAGCTGGGACAGGGATTGGCGAAAAACTGTTTTTT.

This rearrangement joins TRBV7-2 to TRBJ2-1, with D possibly TRBD2 on 5 matching bases. The germline CDR1 and CDR2 sequences are SGHTA and FQGNSA. The CDR3 extends over 15 amino acids. V was pared by 3 bases and J by 0 bases, with 9 bases between. The CDR3 bases are TGTGCCAGCAGCTTTACTAGTAACTCCTACAATGAGCAGTTCTTC. It encodes CASSFTSNSYNEQFF. Variable domain in full (rest from reference TRBV7-2 and TRBJ2-1): GAGVSQSPSNKVTEKGKDVELRCDPISGHTALYWYRQSLGQGLEFLIYFQGNSAPDKSGLPSDRFSAERTGGSVSTLTIQRTQQEDSAVYLCASSFTSNSYNEQFFGPGTRLTVL.

Regarding this clonotype: Relative to the germline gene, one junction end is altered; a read error may explain this. This sequence joins TRBV20-1 and TRBJ2-1; 11 nucleotides line up with TRBD2. CDR1 and CDR2 from the germline V gene are DFQATT and SNEGSKA (reference sequence). The CDR3 spans 14 residues. The CDR3 spells CSARGLADYNAQFF. CDR3 in DNA: TGCAGTGCTAGGGGACTAGCGGATTACAATGCGCAGTTCTTC.

This clonotype has just one count. The V and J genes are TRBV6-5 and TRBJ1-1, with D maybe TRBD1 (5 bases). CDR1 MNHEY and CDR2 SVGAGI come from the germline V gene. Trimming removed 5 bases from V and 6 bases from J, with 10 bases in between. This CDR3 comprises 12 residues. The CDR3 protein is CASSHGGAEAFF. Here the CDR3 DNA reads TGTGCCAGCAGTCATGGGGGGGCTGAAGCTTTCTTT.

The chain has TRBV6-6 and TRBJ1-6; no clear D. CDR3 size: 11 residues. CDR1 is MNHNY, CDR2 SVGAGI, per germline (reference sequence). Trimming cost V 7 bases and J 6 bases, with 4 bases left between them. The CDR3 spells CASMGNSPLHF. The DNA of the CDR3 is TGTGCCAGCATGGGTAATTCACCCCTCCACTTT.

A few counts support this clonotype. This sequence joins TRBV7-9 and TRBJ2-7; 9 nucleotides match TRBD1. V was pared by 1 base and J by 5 bases, with 9 bases of the junction left unmatched. The CDR3 has 16 amino acids. Per germline, CDR1 SEHNR and CDR2 FQNEAQ (reference sequence). Here the CDR3 DNA reads TGTGCCAGCAGCTTAGTTTCGGGACAGGGATCCCACGAGCAGTACTTC. It is translated as CASSLVSGQGSHEQYF.

A few counts support this clonotype. The chain joins TRBV18 to TRBJ2-3, with 12 nucleotides matching TRBD2. The CDR3 is made up of 17 amino acids. Looked up from germline, CDR1 is KGHSH and CDR2 is LQKENI. V trimming: 5 bases; J trimming: 6 bases; junction bases outside the gene matches: 12. In DNA, the CDR3 is TGTGCCAGCTCAAAGAGTGCTAGCGGGAGGGCCATGGATACGCAGTATTTT. Amino acid sequence: CASSKSASGRAMDTQYF.

The chain carries TRBV25-1 and TRBJ2-2; 7 nucleotides align to TRBD2. Germline-derived CDR1 and CDR2 are MGHDK and SYGVNS. After removal of 6 bases from V and 6 bases from J, the junction contained 7 bases not matched to a gene. CDR3 length: 14 amino acids. The CDR3 DNA is TGTGCCAGCAGGGATAGCGGGTCCCCCGGGGAGCTGTTTTTT. This sequence encodes CASRDSGSPGELFF.

This chain connects TRBV24-1 to TRBJ2-1; D might be TRBD2 (6 bases). V lost 4 bases, J lost 4 bases, and 22 bases lay in between. Germline V lookup: CDR1 KGHDR, CDR2 SFDVKD. This CDR3 is 18 amino acids long. As DNA, the CDR3 is TGTGCCACCAGTGACCCCCGGGTTAGCGGAAACATTTACAATGAGCAGTTCTTC. It codes for CATSDPRVSGNIYNEQFF.

This chain connects TRBV12-3 or TRBV12-4 to TRBJ1-2; D may be TRBD1 (6 bases). The germline V and J ends were trimmed by 5 bases and 5 bases, with 12 bases remaining between them. This CDR3 is built from 13 residues. For the CDR3, the DNA is TGTGCCAGCAGTCCCTTGGGGGCGTATGGCTACACCTTC. It yields the protein CASSPLGAYGYTF.

V gene TRBV7-9 combines with J gene TRBJ1-1, with a possible D match to TRBD1 (5 bases). The V gene lost 3 bases and the J gene lost 1 base, with 12 bases spanning the gap. The CDR3 runs to 15 residues. Germline-derived CDR1 and CDR2 are SEHNR and FQNEAQ (reference sequence). CDR3 residues: CASSLLWGGNTEAFF. For the CDR3, the DNA is TGTGCCAGCAGCTTGCTTTGGGGCGGGAACACTGAAGCTTTCTTT.

The V gene is TRBV29-1, the J gene TRBJ2-3; 7 bases map to TRBD2. Germline trimming cut 7 bases from V and 6 bases from J; bases unmatched to any gene: 10. The CDR3 sequence is 13 residues long. The germline V gene has CDR1 SQVTM and CDR2 ANQGSEA. The CDR3 bases are TGCAGCGCCTCACGGGAGGTCGGGGATACGCAGTATTTT. Translation gives CSASREVGDTQYF.